This record looks at one T cell receptor beta chain sequence and its context. Its antigen remains unidentified. Assay: immunoSEQ multiplex PCR; the TCRdb copy retains only in-frame clones and omits some. The table shows fewer than 400,000 clones, with roughly 86% occurring only once. This specimen belongs to a study of Ad26.COV2.S vaccination and SARS-CoV-2 variants. For the study at large: Once or twice, 56 days apart, Ad26.COV2.S was delivered intramuscularly.

Findings and caveats of the study: Non-spike TCR breadth did not differ much between vaccine and placebo recipients.

The V end lost 10 bases, the J end lost 5 bases, and 17 bases lay between the germline ends. Germline assignment: CDR1 ENHRY and CDR2 SYGVKD. The CDR3 is 13 amino acids. Treatment noted: roughly 18 received Ad26.COV2.S at low or high dose, single or two shots; 5 received placebo; per-sample allocation not given. It was on day 63 after the first vaccine or placebo injection that samples were taken. This specimen consisted of peripheral blood, obtained in a trial of Ad26.COV2.S vaccine versus placebo. This rearrangement joins TRBV10-3 to TRBJ1-2; D uncertain. The TCR was taken from a person between 18 and 65 years old who received the Ad26.COV2.S COVID-19 vaccine or a placebo. The CDR3 loop reads CANSRTDLYGYTF. CDR3 in DNA: TGTGCCAACTCCCGGACGGACCTTTATGGCTACACCTTC.